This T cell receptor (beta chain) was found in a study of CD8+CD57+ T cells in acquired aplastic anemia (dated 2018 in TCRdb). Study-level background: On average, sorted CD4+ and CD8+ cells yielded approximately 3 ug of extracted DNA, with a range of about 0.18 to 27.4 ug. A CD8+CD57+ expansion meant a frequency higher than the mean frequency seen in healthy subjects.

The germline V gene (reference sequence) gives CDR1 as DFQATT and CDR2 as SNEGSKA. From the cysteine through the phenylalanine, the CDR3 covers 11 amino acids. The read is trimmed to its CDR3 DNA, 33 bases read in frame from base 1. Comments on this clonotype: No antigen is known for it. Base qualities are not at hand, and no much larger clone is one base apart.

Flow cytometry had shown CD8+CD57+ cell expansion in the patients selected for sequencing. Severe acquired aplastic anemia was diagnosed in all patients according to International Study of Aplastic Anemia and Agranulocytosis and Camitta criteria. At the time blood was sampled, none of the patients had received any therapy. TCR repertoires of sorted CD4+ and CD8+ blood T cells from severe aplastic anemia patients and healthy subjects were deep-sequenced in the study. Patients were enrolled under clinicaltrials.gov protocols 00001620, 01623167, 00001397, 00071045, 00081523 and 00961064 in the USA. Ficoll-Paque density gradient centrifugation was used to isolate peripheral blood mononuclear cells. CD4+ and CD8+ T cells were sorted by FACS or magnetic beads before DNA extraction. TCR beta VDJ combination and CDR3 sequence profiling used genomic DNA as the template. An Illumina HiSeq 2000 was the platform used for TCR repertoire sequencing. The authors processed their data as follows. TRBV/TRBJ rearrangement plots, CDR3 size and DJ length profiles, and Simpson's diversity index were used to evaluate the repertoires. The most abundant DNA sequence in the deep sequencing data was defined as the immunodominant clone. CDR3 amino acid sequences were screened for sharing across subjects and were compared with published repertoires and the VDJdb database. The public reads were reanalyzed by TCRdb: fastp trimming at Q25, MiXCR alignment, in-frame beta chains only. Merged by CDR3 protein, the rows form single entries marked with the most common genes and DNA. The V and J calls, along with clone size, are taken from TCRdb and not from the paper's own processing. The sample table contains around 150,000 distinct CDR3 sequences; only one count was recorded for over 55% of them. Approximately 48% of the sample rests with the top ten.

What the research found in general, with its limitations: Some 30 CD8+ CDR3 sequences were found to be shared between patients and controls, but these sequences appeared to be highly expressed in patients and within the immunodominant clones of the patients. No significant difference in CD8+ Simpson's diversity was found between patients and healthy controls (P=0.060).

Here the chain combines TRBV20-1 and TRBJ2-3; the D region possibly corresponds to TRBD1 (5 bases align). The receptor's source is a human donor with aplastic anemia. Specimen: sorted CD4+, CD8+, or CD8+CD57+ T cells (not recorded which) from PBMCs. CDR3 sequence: CSLGLGDTQYF. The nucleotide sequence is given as TGCAGCCTGGGGCTAGGAGATACGCAGTATTTT.